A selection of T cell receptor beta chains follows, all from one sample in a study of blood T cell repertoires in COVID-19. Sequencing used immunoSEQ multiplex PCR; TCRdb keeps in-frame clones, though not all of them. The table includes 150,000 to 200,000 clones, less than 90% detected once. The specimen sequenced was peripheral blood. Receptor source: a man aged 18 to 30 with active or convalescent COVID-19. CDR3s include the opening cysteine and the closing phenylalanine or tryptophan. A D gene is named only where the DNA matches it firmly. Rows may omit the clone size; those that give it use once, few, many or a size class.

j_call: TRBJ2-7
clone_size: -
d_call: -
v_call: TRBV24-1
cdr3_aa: CATSDYSGGVYEQYF
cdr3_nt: TGTGCCACCAGTGATTATAGCGGCGGCGTTTACGAGCAGTACTTC

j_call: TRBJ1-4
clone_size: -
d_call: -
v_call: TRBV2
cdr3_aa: CASSAQFGAGYFGKLFF
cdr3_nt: TGTGCCAGCAGTGCCCAGTTTGGGGCAGGGTATTTTGGAAAACTGTTTTTT

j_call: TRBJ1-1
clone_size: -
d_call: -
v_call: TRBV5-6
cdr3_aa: CASSWAGTEAFF
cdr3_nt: TGTGCCAGCAGCTGGGCAGGGACTGAAGCTTTCTTT

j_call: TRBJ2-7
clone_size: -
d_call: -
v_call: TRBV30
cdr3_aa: CAWSRAYEQYF
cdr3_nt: TGTGCCTGGAGTCGGGCCTACGAGCAGTACTTC

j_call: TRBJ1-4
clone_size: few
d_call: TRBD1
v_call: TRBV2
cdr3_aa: CASRDGTGRTNEKLFF
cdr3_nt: TGTGCCAGCAGGGACGGGACAGGGAGGACTAATGAAAAACTGTTTTTT

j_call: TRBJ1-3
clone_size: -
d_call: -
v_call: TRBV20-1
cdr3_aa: CSASGGGKVDF
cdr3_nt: TGCAGTGCTAGCGGTGGGGGGAAAGTAGATTTT

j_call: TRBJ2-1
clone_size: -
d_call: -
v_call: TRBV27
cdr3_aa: CASSLAESNEQFF
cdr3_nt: TGTGCCAGCAGTTTAGCGGAAAGCAATGAGCAGTTCTTC

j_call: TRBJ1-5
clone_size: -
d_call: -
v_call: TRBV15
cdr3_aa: CATSRGDIDSNQPQHF
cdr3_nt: TGTGCCACCAGCAGAGGGGACATTGATAGCAATCAGCCCCAGCATTTT

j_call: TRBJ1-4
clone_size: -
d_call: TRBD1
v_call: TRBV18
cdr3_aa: CASSTDRETTNEKLFF
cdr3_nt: TGTGCCAGCTCAACAGACAGGGAAACAACTAATGAAAAACTGTTTTTT

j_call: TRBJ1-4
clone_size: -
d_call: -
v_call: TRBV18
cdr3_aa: CASSPRAAAWEEKLFF
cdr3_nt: TGTGCCAGCTCACCACGGGCAGCCGCATGGGAGGAAAAACTGTTTTTT

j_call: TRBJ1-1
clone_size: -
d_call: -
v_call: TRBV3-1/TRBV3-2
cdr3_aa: CASSQGGPGRGSEAFF
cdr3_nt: TGTGCCAGCAGCCAAGGGGGCCCTGGCAGGGGATCCGAAGCTTTCTTT

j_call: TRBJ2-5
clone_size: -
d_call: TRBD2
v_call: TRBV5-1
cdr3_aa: CASSLGAGGETQYF
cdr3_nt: TGCGCCAGCAGCTTGGGGGCGGGGGGCGAGACCCAGTACTTC

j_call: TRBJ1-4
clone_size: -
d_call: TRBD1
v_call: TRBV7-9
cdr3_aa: CASSLEGASNEKLFF
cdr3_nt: TGTGCCAGCAGCTTAGAGGGGGCAAGTAATGAAAAACTGTTTTTT

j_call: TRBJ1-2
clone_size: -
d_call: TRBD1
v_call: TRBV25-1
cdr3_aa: CASSEEKEPGGFVHGYTF
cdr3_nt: TGTGCCAGCAGTGAAGAAAAGGAGCCAGGGGGTTTTGTTCATGGCTACACCTTC

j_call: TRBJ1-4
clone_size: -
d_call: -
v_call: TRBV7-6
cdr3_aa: CASSLGGALNEKLFF
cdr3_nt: TGTGCCAGCAGCTTAGGGGGAGCCCTTAATGAAAAACTGTTTTTT

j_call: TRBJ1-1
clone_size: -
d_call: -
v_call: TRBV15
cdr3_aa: CATSPGGRGRWVTEAFF
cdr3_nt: TGTGCCACCAGCCCTGGGGGGCGGGGGCGTTGGGTCACTGAAGCTTTCTTT